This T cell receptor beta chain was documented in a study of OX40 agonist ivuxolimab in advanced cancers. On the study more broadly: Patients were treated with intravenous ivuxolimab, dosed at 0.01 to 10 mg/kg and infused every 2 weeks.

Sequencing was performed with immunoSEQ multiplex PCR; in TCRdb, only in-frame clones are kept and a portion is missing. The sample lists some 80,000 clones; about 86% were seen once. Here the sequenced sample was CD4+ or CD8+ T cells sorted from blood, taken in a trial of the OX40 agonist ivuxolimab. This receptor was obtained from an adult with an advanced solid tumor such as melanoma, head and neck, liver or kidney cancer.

The CDR3 region has the DNA TGTGCCAGCAGCTTAGGACAGCGGGGGGGCGCAGAGACCCAGTACTTC. Translation: CASSLGQRGGAETQYF. This chain uses TRBV7-2 with TRBJ2-5, with TRBD2 matching 10 bases. The trim removed 1 base at V and 4 bases at J, leaving 6 bases unmatched. Germline V gene sequence: CDR1 SGHTA, CDR2 FQGNSA. This CDR3 has 16 residues.